This TCR beta chain emerged from a study of glioma-infiltrating T cells after dendritic cell vaccination. As concerns this clone: Its antigen remains unidentified.

Study-level points and caveats: Few patients contributed both blood and tumor specimens.

Sequencing used immunoSEQ multiplex PCR; TCRdb keeps in-frame clones, though not all of them. The data show tens of thousands of clones, over 80% seen once. Time point here: after dendritic cell vaccination, including at tumor progression/relapse. Fresh-frozen tumor tissue and more than two years of survival data were available for all. This CDR3 has 14 amino acids. V dropped 0 bases and J dropped 5 bases, with 7 bases sitting between them. Germline CDR1 reads MNHEY; CDR2 reads SVGAGI. The V call is TRBV6-5, the J call TRBJ2-2, with D possibly matching TRBD1 (6 bases). The receptor's source is a human donor with glioblastoma. The sample consisted of blood, taken after dendritic cell vaccination. The CDR3 nucleotides are TGTGCCAGCAGTTACTCGAGGGGGACCGGGGAGCTGTTTTTT. Translation gives CASSYSRGTGELFF.